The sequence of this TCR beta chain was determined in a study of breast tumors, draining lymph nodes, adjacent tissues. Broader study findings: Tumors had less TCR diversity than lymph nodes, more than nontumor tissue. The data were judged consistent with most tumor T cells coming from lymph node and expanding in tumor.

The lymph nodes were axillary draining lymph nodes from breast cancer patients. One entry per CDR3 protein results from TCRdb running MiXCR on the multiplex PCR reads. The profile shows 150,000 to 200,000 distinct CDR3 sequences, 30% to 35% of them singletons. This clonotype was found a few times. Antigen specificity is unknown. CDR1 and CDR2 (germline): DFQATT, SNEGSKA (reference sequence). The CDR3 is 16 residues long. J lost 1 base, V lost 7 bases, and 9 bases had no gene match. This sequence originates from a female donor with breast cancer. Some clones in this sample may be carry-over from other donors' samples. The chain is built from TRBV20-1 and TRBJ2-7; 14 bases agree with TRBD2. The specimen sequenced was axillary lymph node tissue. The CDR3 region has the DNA TGCAGTGTCAGGGGGACTAGCGGGAGAGCATCCTACGAGCAGTACTTC. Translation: CSVRGTSGRASYEQYF.